The 32 T cell receptor beta chains reported below all come from one sample, sequenced in a study of cytomegalovirus exposure and HLA in healthy donors. The study ran its PCR with 60 Vbeta and 13 Jbeta primers. Here immunoSEQ multiplex PCR was the method, and the copy in TCRdb shows in-frame clones only, minus some. The sample has fewer than 100,000 clones. The specimen sequenced was PBMCs. These receptors all come from a man younger than 35 in good health and CMV-seropositive.

The chain carries TRBV4-2 and TRBJ1-1; D may be TRBD1 (5 bases). V was cut by 0 bases and J by 2 bases, with 13 bases left in between. CDR1 LGHNA and CDR2 YNFKEQ come from the germline V gene. The CDR3 runs 16 residues. CDR3 residues: CASSQDLVQANTEAFF. The CDR3 DNA is TGTGCCAGCAGCCAAGATTTGGTACAGGCAAACACTGAAGCTTTCTTT.

The V gene is TRBV28, the J gene TRBJ2-7; 7 bases map to TRBD1. This CDR3 contains 13 residues. Germline CDR1 MDHEN, CDR2 SYDVKM. V was clipped by 4 bases and J by 6 bases; unmatched bases: 6. This chain's CDR3 is CASSYPTGSEQYF. The DNA of the CDR3 is TGTGCCAGCAGTTACCCGACAGGGAGCGAGCAGTACTTC.

The chain is built from TRBV7-9 and TRBJ1-1; the D is unclear. V was cut by 0 bases and J by 12 bases, with 14 bases left in between. There are 13 residues in the CDR3. In germline, CDR1 is SEHNR, CDR2 FQNEAQ (reference sequence). CDR3 nucleotide sequence: TGTGCCAGCAGCTTAGCCGAAGTCCAGGTGACTTTCTTT. Its translation is CASSLAEVQVTFF.

The rearrangement joins TRBV11-2 to TRBJ2-1; D is possibly TRBD2 (6 bases). Trimming pared 3 bases from V and 10 bases from J, leaving 10 bases between. The germline V gene has CDR1 SGHAT and CDR2 FQNNGV. This CDR3 comprises 12 residues. CDR3 amino acids: CASSFLAEEQFF. The CDR3 DNA reads TGTGCCAGCAGCTTTTTAGCGGAGGAGCAGTTCTTC. The entire variable domain, with the rest obtained from reference TRBV11-2 and TRBJ2-1, is as follows: EAGVAQSPRYKIIEKRQSVAFWCNPISGHATLYWYQQILGQGPKLLIQFQNNGVVDDSQLPKDRFSAERLKGVDSTLKIQPAKLEDSAVYLCASSFLAEEQFFGPGTRLTVL.

The chain is built from TRBV7-9 and TRBJ2-5; D ambiguous. Trimming shortened V by 3 bases and J by 4 bases, and 6 bases separated the two germline ends. CDR3 length: 12 amino acids. Germline lookup yields CDR1 SEHNR and CDR2 FQNEAQ (reference sequence). The CDR3 loop reads CASSFEVETQYF. The CDR3, as DNA: TGTGCCAGCAGCTTTGAGGTAGAGACCCAGTACTTC.

V usage is TRBV9 and J usage is TRBJ1-5; D is perhaps TRBD1 (5 bases). The V gene lost 4 bases and the J gene lost 4 bases, with 9 bases spanning the gap. The CDR3 contains 13 residues. The germline gives CDR1 SGDLS, CDR2 YYNGEE. The CDR3 nucleotides are TGTGCCAGCAGCTCCGACAGAAATCAGCCCCAGCATTTT. Its translation: CASSSDRNQPQHF.

The V and J genes are TRBV6-1 and TRBJ2-4, with D possibly matching TRBD1 (6 bases). The CDR3 covers 15 residues. The germline V gene has CDR1 MNHNS and CDR2 SASEGT. Trimming took 3 bases from V and 6 from J, leaving 15 bases between them. The CDR3 protein is CASSEGTGLINIQYF. The CDR3 nucleotides are TGTGCCAGCAGTGAGGGAACAGGGTTGATAAACATTCAGTACTTC.

The V gene is TRBV7-9, the J gene TRBJ2-7, with D possibly matching TRBD1 (6 bases). The CDR3 covers 15 residues. Germline loops: CDR1 SEHNR, CDR2 FQNEAQ (reference sequence). V dropped 5 bases and J dropped 3 bases, with 17 bases sitting between them. The CDR3 DNA sequence: TGTGCCAGCAGCCCTCGAGAGGGGACATACTACGAGCAGTACTTC. Translation: CASSPREGTYYEQYF.

The gene calls are TRBV7-9 and TRBJ2-7, with unresolved D. Trimming took off 2 bases at V and 0 bases at J, with 11 bases between the two ends. CDR3 length equals 15 residues. The germline V gene has CDR1 SEHNR and CDR2 FQNEAQ (reference sequence). The CDR3 region is CASSLRSGSSYEQYF. CDR3 DNA: TGTGCCAGCAGCTTAAGATCGGGTAGCTCCTACGAGCAGTACTTC.

This sequence joins TRBV4-1 and TRBJ2-1; D is possibly TRBD2 (6 bases). The germline V gene encodes CDR1 MGHRA and CDR2 YSYEKL. This CDR3 region has 13 residues. Trimming cost V 4 bases and J 12 bases, with 16 bases left between them. The CDR3 DNA reads as TGCGCCAGCAGCCCCCGGGAGAGGGAGTCGCAGTTCTTC. Translation: CASSPRERESQFF.

V usage is TRBV25-1 and J usage is TRBJ2-5; D might be TRBD1 (6 bases). The CDR3 length is 13 residues. CDR1 MGHDK and CDR2 SYGVNS come from the germline V gene. Deletions cut 3 bases from V and 5 bases from J, with 10 bases between. The CDR3 sequence: CASSEGARETQYF. DNA for the CDR3: TGTGCCAGCAGTGAGGGGGCACGGGAGACCCAGTACTTC. The variable domain in full, completed from reference TRBV25-1 and TRBJ2-5, reads EADIYQTPRYLVIGTGKKITLECSQTMGHDKMYWYQQDPGMELHLIHYSYGVNSTEKGDLSSESTVSRIRTEHFPLTLESARPSHTSQYLCASSEGARETQYFGPGTRLLVL.

The chain links TRBV6-1 to TRBJ1-4; TRBD1 aligns across 9 bases. J was trimmed by 5 bases and V by 2 bases; bases with no gene match: 6. The CDR3 totals 16 residues. Germline assignment: CDR1 MNHNS and CDR2 SASEGT. This CDR3 reads CASSESEGTGNEKLFF. CDR3 bases: TGTGCCAGCAGTGAATCGGAAGGGACAGGGAATGAAAAACTGTTTTTT.

V is TRBV28 and J is TRBJ2-7, with D possibly TRBD2 on 7 matching bases. V was shortened by 7 bases and J by 4 bases, with 26 bases between the two germline ends. CDR3 length: 17 residues. In germline, CDR1 is MDHEN, CDR2 SYDVKM. This CDR3 is CASNTRYVGGQGYEQYF. The CDR3 DNA sequence: TGTGCCAGCAACACCCGTTATGTGGGGGGGCAGGGGTACGAGCAGTACTTC.

The chain couples TRBV6-5 to TRBJ1-2; D is ambiguous. V was clipped by 2 bases and J by 1 base, with 8 bases between them. Looked up from germline, CDR1 is MNHEY and CDR2 is SVGAGI. This CDR3 is 14 amino acids long. The CDR3 nucleotides read TGTGCCAGCAGTTACGGCAGGTATAACTATGGCTACACCTTC. This translates into CASSYGRYNYGYTF.

The J gene is TRBJ1-2, the V gene TRBV5-4; D remains ambiguous. Trimming pared 0 bases from V and 4 bases from J, leaving 10 bases between. The CDR3 has 14 residues. CDR1 is SGHNT and CDR2 is YYREEE in the germline V gene (reference sequence). The CDR3 spells CASSLEQLIYGYTF. CDR3 in DNA: TGTGCCAGCAGCTTGGAACAGCTTATCTATGGCTACACCTTC.

The chain links TRBV4-1 to TRBJ1-4; no firm D call. This CDR3 spans 16 amino acids. Germline CDR1 and CDR2: MGHRA and YSYEKL. The germline V and J ends were trimmed by 0 bases and 7 bases, with 15 bases remaining between them. The CDR3 spells CASSQDPLWPGEKLFF. The CDR3 nucleotides read TGCGCCAGCAGCCAAGACCCTTTATGGCCAGGTGAAAAACTGTTTTTT.

This chain connects TRBV2 to TRBJ2-1; 10 bases align to TRBD2. The CDR3 has 15 amino acids. Germline V CDR1 and CDR2: SNHLY, FYNNEI. V shed 4 bases, J shed 7 bases, and the junction held 7 bases outside the gene matches. The CDR3 loop reads CASSVLAGLRNEQFF. In DNA, the CDR3 is TGTGCCAGCAGTGTACTAGCGGGATTGAGGAATGAGCAGTTCTTC.

The chain employs TRBV5-1 and TRBJ2-3, with D tentatively TRBD1 (7 bases). The CDR3 loop spans 15 amino acids. Germline V gene data show CDR1 as SGHRS and CDR2 as YFSETQ. V dropped 4 bases and J dropped 0 bases, with 12 bases sitting between them. The CDR3 reads CASSGGTASTDTQYF. Here the CDR3 DNA reads TGCGCCAGCAGCGGAGGGACAGCTAGCACAGATACGCAGTATTTT.

J is TRBJ2-2 and V is TRBV5-1; 9 bases fit TRBD1. There are 16 residues in the CDR3. Looked up from germline, CDR1 is SGHRS and CDR2 is YFSETQ. Germline trimming cut 4 bases from V and 4 bases from J; bases unmatched to any gene: 8. CDR3 nucleotide sequence: TGCGCCAGCAGCCTACAGGGGGCTGAGGTCACCGGGGAGCTGTTTTTT. It specifies CASSLQGAEVTGELFF.

V and J are TRBV4-1 and TRBJ2-2; possible D gene TRBD1, 6 bases. V was trimmed by 2 bases and J by 0 bases, leaving 7 bases between them. The CDR3 totals 15 residues. The germline gives CDR1 MGHRA, CDR2 YSYEKL. CDR3 sequence reads: CASSQQGSNTGELFF. DNA for the CDR3: TGCGCCAGCAGCCAACAGGGGTCGAACACCGGGGAGCTGTTTTTT.

The chain combines TRBV18 with TRBJ2-1; TRBD1 matches at 10 bases. The CDR3 contains 15 residues. The V gene end was trimmed by 3 bases and the J gene end by 8 bases; junction bases not matched to a gene: 7. The germline V gene has CDR1 KGHSH and CDR2 LQKENI. In DNA, the CDR3 is TGTGCCAGCTCACCCCCCGGGACAGGGGTAGATGAGCAGTTCTTC. It codes for CASSPPGTGVDEQFF.

The chain couples TRBV5-1 to TRBJ2-7, with D possibly TRBD2 on 6 matching bases. The germline gives CDR1 SGHRS, CDR2 YFSETQ. The CDR3 runs to 12 residues. Trimming stripped 0 bases from V and 5 bases from J, with 6 bases between. This CDR3 is CASSLGEDEQYF. The DNA for the CDR3 is TGCGCCAGCAGCTTGGGGGAGGACGAGCAGTACTTC. Using reference TRBV5-1 and TRBJ2-7 for the parts outside the CDR3, the full variable domain is KAGVTQTPRYLIKTRGQQVTLSCSPISGHRSVSWYQQTPGQGLQFLFEYFSETQRNKGNFPGRFSGRQFSNSRSEMNVSTLELGDSALYLCASSLGEDEQYFGPGTRLTVT.

The chain employs TRBV2 and TRBJ1-2, with D unclear. V was cut by 6 bases and J by 3 bases, with 5 bases left in between. Germline CDR1 and CDR2: SNHLY and FYNNEI. CDR3 length: 11 residues. CDR3 loop: CASSYDYGYTF. The CDR3 coding sequence is TGTGCCAGCAGCTATGACTATGGCTACACCTTC.

V gene TRBV13 combines with J gene TRBJ2-7; 9 positions agree with TRBD1. Germline V lookup: CDR1 PRHDT, CDR2 FYEKMQ (reference sequence). The CDR3 has 16 residues. The J segment lost 3 bases and the V segment lost 0 bases, leaving 6 bases of the junction unmatched. CDR3 sequence (DNA): TGTGCCAGCAGCTTAGGTGGAGGGACAGGGATCTACGAGCAGTACTTC. Its protein product is CASSLGGGTGIYEQYF. The full variable domain, completed using reference TRBV13 and TRBJ2-7, is AAGVIQSPRHLIKEKRETATLKCYPIPRHDTVYWYQQGPGQDPQFLISFYEKMQSDKGSIPDRFSAQQFSDYHSELNMSSLELGDSALYFCASSLGGGTGIYEQYFGPGTRLTVT.

The chain joins TRBV9 to TRBJ2-1, with 8 nucleotides matching TRBD2. The V and J ends lost 4 bases and 8 bases, in that order; junction bases with no gene match: 8. CDR1 and CDR2 from the germline V gene are SGDLS and YYNGEE. CDR3 length: 14 amino acids. CDR3 sequence (DNA): TGTGCCAGCAGCTCCGGGACTAGTCGCGATGAGCAGTTCTTC. Translated, it gives CASSSGTSRDEQFF. The complete variable domain, with remaining parts taken from reference TRBV9 and TRBJ2-1, reads DSGVTQTPKHLITATGQRVTLRCSPRSGDLSVYWYQQSLDQGLQFLIQYYNGEERAKGNILERFSAQQFPDLHSELNLSSLELGDSALYFCASSSGTSRDEQFFGPGTRLTVL.

This sequence joins TRBV7-3 and TRBJ2-1; the D gene is possibly TRBD1 (6 bases). With 2 bases removed from V and 12 bases from J, the gap between germline ends came to 20 bases. Germline V lookup: CDR1 SGHTA, CDR2 FQGTGA. The CDR3 has 15 residues. Written as DNA, the CDR3 is TGTGCCAGCAGCTTATCCGGACAGCCCCAATTTCGGCAGTTCTTC. It encodes CASSLSGQPQFRQFF.

This chain connects TRBV7-9 to TRBJ1-5, with D perhaps TRBD1 (6 bases). V gave up 8 bases and J gave up 7 bases, with 12 bases separating them. Germline assignment: CDR1 SEHNR and CDR2 FQNEAQ (reference sequence). The CDR3 is 12 residues long. The CDR3: CASGTGSQPQHF. The CDR3 nucleotides are TGTGCCAGCGGAACAGGGTCCCAGCCCCAGCATTTT.

The gene calls are TRBV2 and TRBJ1-6; no firm D call. CDR1 and CDR2 from the germline V gene are SNHLY and FYNNEI. Trimming removed 8 bases from V and 10 bases from J, with 24 bases in between. This CDR3 is built from 16 residues. The CDR3 loop reads CASFPSEGDGNSPLHF. CDR3 nucleotide sequence: TGTGCCAGCTTTCCTTCAGAGGGCGACGGAAACTCACCCCTCCACTTT.

The gene calls are TRBV5-5 and TRBJ2-7; 8 nucleotides align to TRBD1. CDR1 and CDR2 (germline): SGHKS, YYEKEE (reference sequence). The CDR3 length is 16 residues. The junction had 16 bases not matched to a gene; V was cut back by 2 bases and J by 9 bases. The CDR3 nucleotides are TGTGCCAGCAGCTTCGGTACAGGGGGGACGACCTACTCGCAGTACTTC. It codes for CASSFGTGGTTYSQYF.

The chain has TRBV5-1 and TRBJ2-7, with D possibly matching TRBD2 (6 bases). The CDR3 covers 15 residues. Trimming removed 4 bases at V and 2 bases at J, with 16 bases between. Germline loops: CDR1 SGHRS, CDR2 YFSETQ. CDR3 protein: CASSLGTHSTYEQYF. Written as DNA, the CDR3 is TGCGCCAGCAGCCTTGGGACTCACTCCACCTACGAGCAGTACTTC.

The chain is built from TRBV29-1 and TRBJ2-1, with TRBD2 as a possible D gene (6 bases). From germline, CDR1 is SQVTM and CDR2 ANQGSEA. The V end was cut by 3 bases, the J end by 0 bases, with 12 bases between. This CDR3 has 15 amino acids. The CDR3 DNA follows: TGCAGCGTTGACTTCTCCGGGAGCTCCTACAATGAGCAGTTCTTC. This codes for CSVDFSGSSYNEQFF.

The genes are TRBV7-8 and TRBJ2-5, with 12 bases aligning to TRBD2. This CDR3 region has 15 residues. V was clipped by 5 bases and J by 4 bases; unmatched bases: 5. Germline lookup yields CDR1 SGHVS and CDR2 FQNEAQ. The CDR3, as DNA: TGTGCCAGCAGCCCTAGCGGGGGGGGCGGAGAGACCCAGTACTTC. This codes for CASSPSGGGGETQYF.